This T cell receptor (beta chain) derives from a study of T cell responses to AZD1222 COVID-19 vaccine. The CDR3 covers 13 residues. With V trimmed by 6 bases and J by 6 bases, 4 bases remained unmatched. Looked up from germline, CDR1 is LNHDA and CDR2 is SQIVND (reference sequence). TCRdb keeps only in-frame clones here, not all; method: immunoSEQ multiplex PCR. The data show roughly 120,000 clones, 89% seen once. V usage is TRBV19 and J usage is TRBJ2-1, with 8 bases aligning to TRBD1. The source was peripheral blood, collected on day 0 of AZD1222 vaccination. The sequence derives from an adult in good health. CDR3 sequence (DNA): TGTGCCAGTAGGGGCACAGGGGGCAATGAGCAGTTCTTC. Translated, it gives CASRGTGGNEQFF.